Presented here are 10 T cell receptor beta chains from one specimen sequenced in a study of T cell responses to AZD1222 COVID-19 vaccine. Generated by immunoSEQ multiplex PCR, the TCRdb table keeps only in-frame clones and is missing some. The sample consists of under 150,000 clones, roughly 90% of them appearing once. The sequencing used peripheral blood, collected on day 0 of AZD1222 vaccination. The receptor source for this set is an adult in good health.

The J gene is TRBJ2-3, the V gene TRBV3-1 (or the pseudogene TRBV3-2), with D possibly being TRBD2 (5 bases). Germline assignment: CDR1 LGHDT and CDR2 YNNKEL (reference sequence). This CDR3 contains 16 residues. V was clipped by 1 base and J by 8 bases, with 19 bases between them. Here the CDR3 reads CASSQARSRVRGTQYF. The CDR3 DNA sequence: TGTGCCAGCAGCCAAGCACGGAGTAGGGTACGGGGTACGCAGTATTTT.

This clone came up once. The chain recombines TRBV5-4 with TRBJ2-7; 9 bases map to TRBD2. This CDR3 contains 14 residues. V shed 4 bases and J 5 bases; nucleotides not matched to a gene: 7. Germline lookup yields CDR1 SGHNT and CDR2 YYREEE (reference sequence). The CDR3 protein is CASSAPGLANEQYF. CDR3 DNA: TGTGCCAGCAGCGCCCCGGGACTAGCAAACGAGCAGTACTTC.

This chain links TRBV4-2 with TRBJ2-1; 8 nucleotides match TRBD2. The V and J ends lost 0 bases and 7 bases, in that order; junction bases with no gene match: 8. Germline V lookup: CDR1 LGHNA, CDR2 YNFKEQ. The CDR3 has 16 amino acids. CDR3 region: CASSQEAWTSPNEQFF. The CDR3 nucleotides read TGTGCCAGCAGCCAAGAGGCGTGGACTAGCCCTAATGAGCAGTTCTTC.

The chain has TRBV5-1 and TRBJ1-5; the D is unclear. The CDR3 runs 13 residues. CDR1 and CDR2 (germline): SGHRS, YFSETQ. V was trimmed by 0 bases and J by 3 bases, leaving 4 bases between them. CDR3 nucleotides: TGCGCCAGCAGCTTGGAGGCCAATCAGCCCCAGCATTTT. This gives the protein CASSLEANQPQHF.

The chain employs TRBV6-6 and TRBJ1-2; TRBD1 is a possible D gene (5 bases). The germline V and J ends were trimmed by 4 bases and 8 bases, with 17 bases remaining between them. Germline lookup yields CDR1 MNHNY and CDR2 SVGAGI (reference sequence). The CDR3 is 14 amino acids. The CDR3: CASSSLIGHWGYTF. CDR3 coding DNA: TGTGCCAGCAGTTCACTAATCGGACATTGGGGCTACACCTTC.

V gene TRBV30 combines with J gene TRBJ1-1; no reliable D call. This CDR3 is built from 14 residues. Trimming shortened V by 3 bases and J by 4 bases, and 15 bases separated the two germline ends. Germline-derived CDR1 and CDR2 are GTSNPN and SVGIG (reference sequence). CDR3 DNA sequence: TGTGCCTGGAGCGTGGGGTCCCTTGGCACTGAAGCTTTCTTT. It encodes CAWSVGSLGTEAFF.

This sequence joins TRBV2 and TRBJ2-3; 9 positions agree with TRBD2. V was clipped by 5 bases and J by 2 bases; unmatched bases: 20. CDR3 size: 20 residues. Germline-derived CDR1 and CDR2 are SNHLY and FYNNEI. CDR3 residues: CASSYRLAGFSKLLTDTQYF. The DNA for the CDR3 is TGTGCCAGCAGTTATCGCCTAGCGGGATTCTCAAAGCTGCTCACAGATACGCAGTATTTT.

The chain carries TRBV12-5 and TRBJ2-1, with 14 bases lining up with TRBD2. Germline CDR1 reads LGHNT; CDR2 reads FRNRAP. This CDR3 region has 19 residues. The J segment lost 0 bases and the V segment lost 6 bases, leaving 10 bases of the junction unmatched. The chain's CDR3 is CASGGLAGGLISSYNEQFF. CDR3 nucleotides: TGTGCTAGTGGAGGACTAGCGGGAGGACTAATAAGCTCCTACAATGAGCAGTTCTTC.

The chain links TRBV7-9 to TRBJ1-6, with D unclear. The CDR3 runs to 17 residues. CDR1 is SEHNR and CDR2 is FQNEAQ in the germline V gene (reference sequence). Trimming cost V 7 bases and J 0 bases, with 16 bases left between them. The CDR3 region is CASTLSVGSSYNSPLHF. The CDR3 DNA reads TGTGCCAGCACCCTTTCGGTAGGGAGCTCCTATAATTCACCCCTCCACTTT.

The chain links TRBV11-2 to TRBJ1-1; D is unresolved. The CDR3 extends over 15 amino acids. The germline V gene has CDR1 SGHAT and CDR2 FQNNGV. Trimming pared 0 bases from V and 6 bases from J, leaving 14 bases between. CDR3 bases: TGTGCCAGCAGCTTAGATCCGGGTTTGGATGCTGAAGCTTTCTTT. Translating gives CASSLDPGLDAEAFF.